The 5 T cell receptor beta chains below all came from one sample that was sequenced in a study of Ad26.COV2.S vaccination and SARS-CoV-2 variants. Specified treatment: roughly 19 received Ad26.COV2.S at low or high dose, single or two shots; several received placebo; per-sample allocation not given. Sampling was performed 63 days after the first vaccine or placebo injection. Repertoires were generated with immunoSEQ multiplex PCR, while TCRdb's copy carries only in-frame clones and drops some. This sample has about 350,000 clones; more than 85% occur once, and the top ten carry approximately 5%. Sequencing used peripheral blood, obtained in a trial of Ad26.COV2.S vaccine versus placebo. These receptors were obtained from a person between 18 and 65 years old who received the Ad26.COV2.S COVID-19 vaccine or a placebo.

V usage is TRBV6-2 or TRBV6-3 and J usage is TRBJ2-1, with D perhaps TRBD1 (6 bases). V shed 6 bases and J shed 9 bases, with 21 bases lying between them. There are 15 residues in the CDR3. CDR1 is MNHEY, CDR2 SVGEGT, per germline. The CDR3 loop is CASSPPNYRASEQFF. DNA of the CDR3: TGTGCCAGCAGCCCTCCGAACTACAGGGCAAGTGAGCAGTTCTTC.

CDR3 region: CASSPRGERETQYF. CDR3 sequence (DNA): TGTGCCAGCAGCCCCAGGGGTGAAAGAGAGACCCAGTACTTC. The chain recombines TRBV7-2 with TRBJ2-5, with D perhaps matching TRBD1 (6 bases). CDR3 length equals 14 residues. In germline, CDR1 is SGHTA, CDR2 FQGNSA. V was cut by 5 bases and J by 4 bases, with 14 bases left in between.

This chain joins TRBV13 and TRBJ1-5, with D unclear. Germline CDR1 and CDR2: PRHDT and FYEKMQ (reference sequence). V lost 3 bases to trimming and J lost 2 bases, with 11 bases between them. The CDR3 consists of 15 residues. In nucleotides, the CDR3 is TGTGCCAGCAGCTTGGGGTTAGGTGGCAATCAGCCCCAGCATTTT. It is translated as CASSLGLGGNQPQHF.

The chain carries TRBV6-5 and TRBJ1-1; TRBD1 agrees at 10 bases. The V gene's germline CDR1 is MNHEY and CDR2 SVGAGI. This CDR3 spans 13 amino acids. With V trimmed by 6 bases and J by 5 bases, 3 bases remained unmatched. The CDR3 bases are TGTGCCAGCAGGTGGACAGGGGGGACTGAAGCTTTCTTT. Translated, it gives CASRWTGGTEAFF.

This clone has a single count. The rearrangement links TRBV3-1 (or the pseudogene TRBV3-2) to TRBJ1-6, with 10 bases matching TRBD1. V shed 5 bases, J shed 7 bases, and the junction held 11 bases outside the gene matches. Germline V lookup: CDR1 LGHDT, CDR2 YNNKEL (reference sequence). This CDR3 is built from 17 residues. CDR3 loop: CASSRRRQGARNSPLHF. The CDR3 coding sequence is TGTGCCAGCAGCAGACGCCGACAGGGGGCGCGGAATTCACCCCTCCACTTT.